Sequencing of this T cell receptor (beta chain) was carried out in a study of shared clonotypes between healthy human individuals. Study-wide background: Per-donor plates numbered three CD4 naive, three CD4 memory, two CD8 naive and one CD8 memory.

Study-level findings and limits: Sampling involved blood alone; tissue repertoires likely differ.

Repertoires were generated with immunoSEQ multiplex PCR, while TCRdb's copy carries only in-frame clones and drops some. The sample carries around 240,000 clones, just over 65% recorded once. A CD45RA-negative memory subset and a CD45RA+ naive subset were separated from the CD4+ cells. Worth noting for this clone: No antigen is known for it.

The CDR3 is 15 residues long. Germline lookup yields CDR1 SGHNT and CDR2 YYREEE (reference sequence). The ends were cut back, 2 bases at V and 5 bases at J, with 17 bases in the middle. Specimen: memory CD4+ T cells sorted from blood. Documented subset: CD45RA-negative fraction. The chain employs TRBV5-4 and TRBJ2-7; the D gene is possibly TRBD1 (6 bases). The receptor comes from a young man in good health. CDR3 sequence: CASSLPTGRYDEQYF. In nucleotides, the CDR3 is TGTGCCAGCAGCTTACCCACAGGGCGGTATGACGAGCAGTACTTC.